The 24 T cell receptor beta chains below all came from one sample that was sequenced in a study of tumour-infiltrating T cells in Burkitt lymphoma. Only in-frame clones appear in the TCRdb table, and some are missing; sequencing was by immunoSEQ multiplex PCR. The table has roughly 7,400 clones, about 17% seen once. What was sequenced was tumor tissue. The receptor set was obtained from a human donor with diffuse large B-cell lymphoma.

This clone appeared a few times. One end of the junction does not line up with germline, which may come from a read error. This rearrangement joins TRBV7-7 to TRBJ2-1, with TRBD2 matching over 13 bases. Germline CDR1 is SSHAT and CDR2 is FNYEAQ (reference sequence). This CDR3 comprises 14 residues. This CDR3 reads CASSPGLAGDEQFF. In DNA, the CDR3 is TGTGCTAGCAGCCCAGGACTAGCGGGAGATGAGCAGTTCTTC.

This clone was found a few times. V usage is TRBV4-3 and J usage is TRBJ2-5, with 10 nucleotides matching TRBD2. V lost 4 bases to trimming and J lost 3 bases; unmatched junction nucleotides: 14. CDR1 and CDR2 (germline): LGHNA, YSLEER. CDR3 length: 18 residues. This CDR3 is CASSRGSSSGRGEETQYF. The CDR3 coding sequence is TGCGCCAGCAGCCGAGGAAGCTCTAGCGGGAGAGGTGAAGAGACCCAGTACTTC.

The genes are TRBV29-1 and TRBJ1-2, with a weak D call TRBD1 (5 bases). Germline CDR1 reads SQVTM; CDR2 reads ANQGSEA. This CDR3 contains 13 residues. Trimming left V 6 bases short and J 6 bases short, with 17 bases between. Here the CDR3 reads CSVGPGPLDGYTF. Written as DNA, the CDR3 is TGCAGCGTGGGACCGGGACCATTGGATGGCTACACCTTC.

The V and J genes are TRBV6-5 and TRBJ1-6; 8 bases line up with TRBD1. Germline assignment: CDR1 MNHEY and CDR2 SVGAGI. The CDR3 has 15 amino acids. After removal of 2 bases from V and 10 bases from J, the junction contained 7 bases not matched to a gene. The CDR3 loop is CASSYDQGARSPLHF. In DNA, the CDR3 is TGTGCCAGCAGTTACGATCAGGGGGCAAGGTCACCCCTCCACTTT.

The rearrangement uses TRBV6-1 and TRBJ2-4, with 9 nucleotides matching TRBD1. This CDR3 comprises 14 residues. The germline CDR1 and CDR2 sequences are MNHNS and SASEGT. V dropped 5 bases and J dropped 7; count of bases not matched to a gene: 6. Here the CDR3 reads CASSSDRGRNIQYF. Here the CDR3 DNA reads TGTGCCAGCAGTTCTGACAGGGGGAGGAACATTCAGTACTTC.

This clone has a handful of counts. Other DNA sequences in this specimen translate into the identical CDR3. This CDR3 reads CASSLLAGLQETQYF. The CDR3, as DNA: TGTGCCAGTAGTCTTCTAGCGGGCCTACAAGAGACCCAGTACTTC. This chain joins TRBV19 and TRBJ2-5; 8 nucleotides match TRBD2. There are 15 residues in the CDR3. V lost 5 bases to trimming and J lost 2 bases; unmatched junction nucleotides: 7. Germline values: CDR1 LNHDA, CDR2 SQIVND (reference sequence).

This clone has more than one count but fewer than ten. This same CDR3 is encoded by further DNA sequences in the sample. V gene TRBV5-6 combines with J gene TRBJ1-2; 9 bases map to TRBD1. The ends lost 3 bases at V and 1 base at J; junction bases unmatched: 1. Per the germline V gene, CDR1 is SGHDT and CDR2 is YYEEEE. The CDR3 sequence is 14 residues long. The CDR3 here is CASSSDRGNYGYTF. The CDR3 nucleotides are TGTGCCAGCAGCTCGGACAGGGGTAACTATGGCTACACCTTC.

This clone was recorded a few times. The genes are TRBV5-1 and TRBJ2-7; D is possibly TRBD2 (5 bases). This CDR3 is 14 amino acids long. Germline V gene lookup returns CDR1 SGHRS and CDR2 YFSETQ. V shed 0 bases and J shed 6 bases, with 13 bases lying between them. The chain's CDR3 is CASSLAPDGGEQYF. CDR3 DNA sequence: TGCGCCAGCAGCTTGGCCCCGGACGGAGGCGAGCAGTACTTC.

The V and J genes are TRBV7-2 and TRBJ2-2, with 8 bases that match TRBD2. This CDR3 region has 17 residues. V gave up 1 base and J gave up 5 bases; unmatched junction bases: 9. The germline V gene has CDR1 SGHTA and CDR2 FQGNSA. The CDR3 DNA sequence: TGTGCCAGCAGCTTAGTGTTTACTAGCGGAGGGACCGGGGAGCTGTTTTTT. Protein product: CASSLVFTSGGTGELFF.

This clone was picked up a small number of times. The V gene is TRBV5-1, the J gene TRBJ2-7; D might be TRBD1 or TRBD2, each matching 5 bases. CDR1 is SGHRS, CDR2 YFSETQ, per germline. V was clipped by 0 bases and J by 6 bases, with 10 bases between them. The CDR3 extends over 13 amino acids. The CDR3 is CASSLAERGEQYF. Written as DNA, the CDR3 is TGCGCCAGCAGCTTGGCCGAGAGGGGCGAGCAGTACTTC.

V and J are TRBV30 and TRBJ2-4, with D possibly called TRBD1 or TRBD2 (6 bases each). The CDR3 is 15 amino acids. CDR1 and CDR2 (germline): GTSNPN, SVGIG (reference sequence). Trimming stripped 1 base from V and 0 bases from J, with 10 bases between. The CDR3 sequence is CAWSGGGLAKNIQYF. The CDR3 coding sequence is TGTGCCTGGAGTGGAGGGGGACTAGCCAAAAACATTCAGTACTTC.

The CDR3 is CASNQGGETEAFF. Here the CDR3 DNA reads TGTGCCAGTAATCAGGGGGGGGAAACTGAAGCTTTCTTT. The chain carries TRBV19 and TRBJ1-1; 7 bases map to TRBD1. CDR1 and CDR2 from the germline V gene are LNHDA and SQIVND (reference sequence). CDR3 length: 13 amino acids. J gave up 5 bases and V 7 bases, and 7 bases lay outside the gene matches.

This clone appeared a few times. The V call is TRBV4-3, the J call TRBJ2-3, with 8 bases lining up with TRBD2. The V gene end was trimmed by 6 bases and the J gene end by 0 bases; junction bases not matched to a gene: 14. The CDR3 contains 18 residues. Germline-derived CDR1 and CDR2 are LGHNA and YSLEER. The CDR3 spells CASSLSGTSVASTDTQYF. CDR3 nucleotide sequence: TGCGCCAGCAGTCTTTCCGGGACTAGTGTCGCTAGCACAGATACGCAGTATTTT.

This clone was picked up a small number of times. This chain connects TRBV7-9 to TRBJ1-4; possibly TRBD1 for D (6 bases). Germline lookup yields CDR1 SEHNR and CDR2 FQNEAQ (reference sequence). Trimming removed 0 bases at V and 7 bases at J, with 9 bases between. The CDR3 loop spans 14 amino acids. CDR3 residues: CASSLAGGTEKLFF. The CDR3 region has the DNA TGTGCCAGCAGCTTAGCAGGGGGAACTGAAAAACTGTTTTTT.

The gene calls are TRBV7-2 and TRBJ2-5; 7 nucleotides agree with TRBD2. The CDR3 sequence is 14 residues long. J was trimmed by 3 bases and V by 7 bases; bases with no gene match: 8. Germline V gene data show CDR1 as SGHTA and CDR2 as FQGNSA. The CDR3 loop is CASTPRGEEETQYF. CDR3 in DNA: TGTGCCAGCACCCCCCGGGGGGAAGAAGAGACCCAGTACTTC.

This clone was recorded a few times. The chain links TRBV30 to TRBJ2-4, with 10 bases matching TRBD1. This CDR3 is built from 20 residues. V gave up 1 base and J gave up 4 bases; unmatched junction bases: 19. The germline CDR1 and CDR2 sequences are GTSNPN and SVGIG (reference sequence). CDR3 in DNA: TGTGCCTGGAGTGCGCGGGGAACCCTCCGGGACAGGGGTCGAAAAAACATTCAGTACTTC. Amino acid sequence: CAWSARGTLRDRGRKNIQYF.

This clone was counted between two and nine times. The J gene is TRBJ2-1, the V gene TRBV5-1, with 11 nucleotides matching TRBD2. Germline V gene sequence: CDR1 SGHRS, CDR2 YFSETQ. With 0 bases clipped from V and 9 bases from J, the junction kept 8 bases outside the gene matches. CDR3 size: 16 residues. CDR3 sequence: CASSLEVAGGISEQFF. The DNA for the CDR3 is TGCGCCAGCAGCTTGGAAGTAGCGGGAGGGATTTCTGAGCAGTTCTTC.

A note on this clone: The junction departs from the called germline gene at one end, perhaps through a read error. In the same sample, other DNA sequences code for this CDR3. The chain has TRBV6-5 and TRBJ2-2, with D perhaps matching TRBD1 (6 bases). The CDR3 spans 15 residues. The germline CDR1 and CDR2 sequences are MNHEY and SVGAGI. CDR3 region: CASKTGGRATGELFF. The CDR3 bases are TGTGCTAGCAAGACAGGCGGCCGGGCCACCGGGGAGCTGTTTTTT.

This clone was detected a few times. The rearrangement joins TRBV29-1 to TRBJ1-2; D is unresolved. This CDR3 spans 14 amino acids. V gave up 0 bases and J gave up 4 bases, with 12 bases separating them. The germline V gene has CDR1 SQVTM and CDR2 ANQGSEA. CDR3 protein: CSVEDLRPPYGYTF. CDR3 DNA: TGCAGCGTTGAAGATCTTCGACCGCCCTATGGCTACACCTTC.

In this sample, this clone turned up a few times. The gene calls are TRBV6-5 and TRBJ1-1, with D perhaps TRBD1 (5 bases). The CDR3 totals 14 residues. Trimming left V 3 bases short and J 4 bases short, with 12 bases between. The germline V gene has CDR1 MNHEY and CDR2 SVGAGI. The CDR3 region has the DNA TGTGCCAGCAGTTATTTGGGGGTTGGCACTGAAGCTTTCTTT. Translation gives CASSYLGVGTEAFF.

This clone was found a few times. This rearrangement joins TRBV5-1 to TRBJ1-4; no firm D call. Germline V gene lookup returns CDR1 SGHRS and CDR2 YFSETQ. V lost 4 bases and J lost 8, with 15 bases in between. This CDR3 is built from 14 residues. The DNA of the CDR3 is TGCGCCAGCAGCCTCGGGGAGTTCGAGGAAAAACTGTTTTTT. Translation: CASSLGEFEEKLFF.

This clone has more than one count but fewer than ten. The rearrangement links TRBV19 to TRBJ1-4; D remains unclear. V dropped 6 bases and J dropped 0 bases, with 5 bases sitting between them. There are 13 residues in the CDR3. Germline V CDR1 and CDR2: LNHDA, SQIVND (reference sequence). DNA of the CDR3: TGTGCCAGTAGAAAGGCAACTAATGAAAAACTGTTTTTT. It is translated as CASRKATNEKLFF.

The table lists this clone with a few counts. One end of the junction is discordant with germline, which a read error may explain. The chain links TRBV7-7 to TRBJ2-5; TRBD1 matches at 7 bases. There are 15 residues in the CDR3. Germline V gene lookup returns CDR1 SSHAT and CDR2 FNYEAQ (reference sequence). The CDR3 region is CASSRGQDPRETQYF. CDR3 coding DNA: TGTGCTAGCAGCCGAGGACAGGACCCGAGGGAGACCCAGTACTTC.

This clone was counted a few times. This rearrangement joins TRBV20-1 to TRBJ2-5, with D uncertain. V gave up 5 bases and J gave up 0 bases, with 4 bases separating them. The CDR3 length is 11 residues. Germline values: CDR1 DFQATT, CDR2 SNEGSKA (reference sequence). CDR3 protein: CSAQNQETQYF. CDR3 nucleotides: TGCAGTGCTCAGAACCAAGAGACCCAGTACTTC.